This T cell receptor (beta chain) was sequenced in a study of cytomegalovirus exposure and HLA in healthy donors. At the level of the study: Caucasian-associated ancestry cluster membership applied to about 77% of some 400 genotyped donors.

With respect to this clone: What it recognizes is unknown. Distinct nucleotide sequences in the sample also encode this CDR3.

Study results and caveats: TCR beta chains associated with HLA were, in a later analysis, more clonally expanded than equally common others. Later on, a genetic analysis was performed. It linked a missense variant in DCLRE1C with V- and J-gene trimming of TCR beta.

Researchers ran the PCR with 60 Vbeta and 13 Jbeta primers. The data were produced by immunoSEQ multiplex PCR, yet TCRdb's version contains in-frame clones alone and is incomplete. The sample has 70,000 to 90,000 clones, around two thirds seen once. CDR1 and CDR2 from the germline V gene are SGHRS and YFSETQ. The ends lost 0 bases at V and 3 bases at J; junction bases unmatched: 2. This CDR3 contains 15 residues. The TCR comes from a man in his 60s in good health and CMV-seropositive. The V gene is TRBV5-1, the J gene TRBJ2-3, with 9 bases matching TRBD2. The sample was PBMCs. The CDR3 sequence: CASSLGLAGTDTQYF. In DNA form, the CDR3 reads TGCGCCAGCAGCTTGGGGCTAGCGGGGACAGATACGCAGTATTTT.